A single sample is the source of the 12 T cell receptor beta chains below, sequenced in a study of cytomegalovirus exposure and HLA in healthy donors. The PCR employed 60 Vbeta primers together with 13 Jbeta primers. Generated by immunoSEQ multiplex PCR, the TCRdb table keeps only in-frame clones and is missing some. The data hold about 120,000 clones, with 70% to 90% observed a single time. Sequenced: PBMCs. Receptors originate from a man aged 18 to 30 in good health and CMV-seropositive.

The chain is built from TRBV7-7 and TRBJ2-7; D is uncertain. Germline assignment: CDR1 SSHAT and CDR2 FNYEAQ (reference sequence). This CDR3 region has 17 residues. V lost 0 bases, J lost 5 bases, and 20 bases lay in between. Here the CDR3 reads CASSLAVSADFWNEQYF. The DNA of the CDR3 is TGTGCCAGCAGCTTAGCGGTATCGGCGGATTTCTGGAACGAGCAGTACTTC.

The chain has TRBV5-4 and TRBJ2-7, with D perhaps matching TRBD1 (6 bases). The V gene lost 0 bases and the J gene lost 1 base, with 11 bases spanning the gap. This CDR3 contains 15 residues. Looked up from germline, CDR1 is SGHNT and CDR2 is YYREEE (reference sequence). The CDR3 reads CASSLEQGLSYEQYF. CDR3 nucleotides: TGTGCCAGCAGCTTGGAACAGGGTTTGTCCTACGAGCAGTACTTC.

CDR3 sequence (DNA): TGTGCCAGCAGCTTTAGTACCGGTGAAGCTTTCTTT. Protein sequence: CASSFSTGEAFF. The chain has TRBV7-9 and TRBJ1-1; no reliable D call. The germline V and J ends were trimmed by 3 bases and 7 bases, with 9 bases remaining between them. Germline CDR1 and CDR2: SEHNR and FQNEAQ (reference sequence). The CDR3 extends over 12 amino acids.

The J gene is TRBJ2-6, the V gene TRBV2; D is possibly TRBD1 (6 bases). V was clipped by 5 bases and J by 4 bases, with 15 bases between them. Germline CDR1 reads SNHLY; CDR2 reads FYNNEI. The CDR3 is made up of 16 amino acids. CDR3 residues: CASSPNTGTGANVLTF. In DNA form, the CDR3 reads TGTGCCAGCAGTCCCAATACAGGGACCGGGGCCAACGTCCTGACTTTC.

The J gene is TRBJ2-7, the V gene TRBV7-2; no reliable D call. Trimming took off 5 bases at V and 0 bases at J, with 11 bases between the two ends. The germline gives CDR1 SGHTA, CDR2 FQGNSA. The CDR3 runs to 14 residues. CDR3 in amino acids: CASSPSGSSYEQYF. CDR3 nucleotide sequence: TGTGCCAGCAGCCCTAGTGGCTCCTCCTACGAGCAGTACTTC.

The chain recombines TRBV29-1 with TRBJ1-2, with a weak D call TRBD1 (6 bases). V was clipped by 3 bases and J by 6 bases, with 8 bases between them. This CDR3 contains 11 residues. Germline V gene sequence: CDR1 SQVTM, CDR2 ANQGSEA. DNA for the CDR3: TGCAGCGTTGAGGCAGGGGATGGCTACACCTTC. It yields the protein CSVEAGDGYTF.

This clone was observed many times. The CDR3 is CASSEGQGADTQYF. The CDR3 DNA reads TGTGCCAGCAGTGAAGGACAGGGGGCAGATACGCAGTATTTT. J is TRBJ2-3 and V is TRBV6-1, with 9 positions matching TRBD1. This CDR3 has 14 residues. The V and J ends lost 1 base and 4 bases, in that order; junction bases with no gene match: 0. Germline V gene lookup returns CDR1 MNHNS and CDR2 SASEGT.

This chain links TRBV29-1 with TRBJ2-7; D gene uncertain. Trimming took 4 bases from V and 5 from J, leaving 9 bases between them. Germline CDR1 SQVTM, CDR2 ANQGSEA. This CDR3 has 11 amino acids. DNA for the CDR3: TGCAGCGTTGCCCACATGGACGAGCAGTACTTC. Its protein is CSVAHMDEQYF.

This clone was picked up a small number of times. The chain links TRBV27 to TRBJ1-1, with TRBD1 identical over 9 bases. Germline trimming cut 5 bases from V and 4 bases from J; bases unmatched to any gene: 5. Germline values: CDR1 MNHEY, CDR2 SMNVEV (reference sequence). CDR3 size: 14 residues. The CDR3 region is CASSRQGGPTEAFF. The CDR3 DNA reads TGTGCCAGCAGTCGACAGGGGGGGCCCACTGAAGCTTTCTTT.

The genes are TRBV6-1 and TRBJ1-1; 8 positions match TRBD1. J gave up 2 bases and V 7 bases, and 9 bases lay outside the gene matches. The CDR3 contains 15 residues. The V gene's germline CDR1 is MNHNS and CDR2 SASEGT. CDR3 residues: CASIAGTGINTEAFF. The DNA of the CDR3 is TGTGCCAGCATTGCCGGGACAGGTATTAACACTGAAGCTTTCTTT.

The CDR3 loop reads CASSLGRQVNMVTQYF. CDR3 DNA: TGTGCCAGCAGCTTAGGGAGACAGGTAAATATGGTGACCCAGTACTTC. The genes are TRBV7-3 and TRBJ2-5; weak D call: TRBD1 (6 bases). The CDR3 spans 16 residues. Trimming removed 2 bases from V and 7 bases from J, with 20 bases in between. Germline CDR1 and CDR2: SGHTA and FQGTGA.

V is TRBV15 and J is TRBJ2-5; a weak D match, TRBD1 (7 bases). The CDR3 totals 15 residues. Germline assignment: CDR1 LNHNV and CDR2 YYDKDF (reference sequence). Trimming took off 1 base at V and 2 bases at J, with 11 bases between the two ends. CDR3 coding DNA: TGTGCCACCAGCAGAGCCCCAGGGGGGCAAGAGACCCAGTACTTC. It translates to CATSRAPGGQETQYF.